Below are 15 T cell receptor beta chains sequenced from a single sample in a study of CD8 T cells in ankylosing spondylitis. TCRdb fed the 5' RACE reads into MiXCR, producing one record per CDR3 protein. The sample has about 240,000 distinct CDR3 sequences, approximately 11% seen once. The sample consisted of blood, either unsorted or a sorted T cell fraction (not recorded which). The receptors were gathered from a male donor with ankylosing spondylitis or in good health (not recorded which).

The table lists this clonotype with many counts. This chain uses TRBV29-1 with TRBJ1-3; D ambiguous. V was clipped by 4 bases and J by 0 bases, with 7 bases between them. Germline-derived CDR1 and CDR2 are SQVTM and ANQGSEA. This CDR3 has 13 residues. The CDR3, as DNA: TGCAGCGTTGCCGGCATCTCTGGAAACACCATATATTTT. Protein sequence: CSVAGISGNTIYF.

This clonotype was observed a few times. The gene calls are TRBV5-1 and TRBJ1-2; 7 bases map to TRBD1. Trimming at V came to 4 bases and at J to 2 bases, leaving 5 bases not matched to a gene. There are 14 residues in the CDR3. Looked up from germline, CDR1 is SGHRS and CDR2 is YFSETQ. The CDR3 reads CASSAGTVNYGYTF. The CDR3 coding sequence is TGCGCCAGCAGCGCAGGGACAGTCAACTATGGCTACACCTTC.

The V call is TRBV4-2, the J call TRBJ2-7; D ambiguous. The CDR3 contains 13 residues. The germline gives CDR1 LGHNA, CDR2 YNFKEQ. V was pared by 0 bases and J by 6 bases, with 9 bases between. The CDR3 region is CASSQDLLGEQYF. CDR3 nucleotide sequence: TGTGCCAGCAGCCAAGATCTCCTGGGCGAGCAGTACTTC.

There are many counts of this clonotype. V usage is TRBV5-1 and J usage is TRBJ2-1; D gene uncertain. The germline V gene has CDR1 SGHRS and CDR2 YFSETQ. Between the trimmed V and J ends, which lost 4 bases and 7 bases, there was a span of 12 bases. CDR3 length: 13 amino acids. CDR3 residues: CASSTLPDNEQFF. The CDR3 nucleotides are TGCGCCAGCAGCACCTTACCGGATAATGAGCAGTTCTTC.

The V and J genes are TRBV5-1 and TRBJ2-7, with 8 bases identical to TRBD1. CDR1 is SGHRS and CDR2 is YFSETQ in the germline V gene. Trimming at V came to 0 bases and at J to 2 bases, leaving 4 bases not matched to a gene. The CDR3 totals 15 residues. The CDR3 loop is CASSLGGQATYEQYF. The CDR3 DNA reads TGCGCCAGCAGCTTGGGGGGACAGGCGACCTACGAGCAGTACTTC.

About this clonotype: At one boundary the junction diverges from the germline segment, which might be a read error. The chain has TRBV2 and TRBJ1-5; 7 bases fit TRBD1. The CDR3 is 13 amino acids. The germline V gene has CDR1 SNHLY and CDR2 FYNNEI. The CDR3 sequence is CVSNGQVNQPQHF. CDR3 DNA: TGTGTCAGCAACGGACAGGTCAATCAGCCCCAGCATTTT.

This clonotype was counted between two and nine times. The chain has TRBV21-1 and TRBJ2-3. TRBV21-1 is recorded as a pseudogene. The CDR3 loop spans 14 amino acids. The chain's CDR3 is CASSKFYGRYTQYF. CDR3 nucleotides: TGTGCCAGCAGCAAATTCTACGGCCGGTATACGCAGTATTTT.

The rearrangement links TRBV7-2 to TRBJ2-1; 9 positions match TRBD2. V lost 1 base and J lost 6; bases outside the gene matches: 7. The germline CDR1 and CDR2 sequences are SGHTA and FQGNSA. The CDR3 covers 16 residues. The CDR3 DNA follows: TGTGCCAGCAGCTTAGAACCAGCGGGAGGAATCAATGAGCAGTTCTTC. Protein sequence: CASSLEPAGGINEQFF.

The chain carries TRBV12-3 or TRBV12-4 and TRBJ2-3; the match to TRBD1 covers 9 bases. CDR3 size: 13 residues. The ends lost 4 bases at V and 7 bases at J; junction bases unmatched: 3. The CDR3 DNA is TGTGCCAGCAGTTCAGGGACAGGGTATACGCAGTATTTT. Protein product: CASSSGTGYTQYF.

This clonotype was recorded at least ten times. The chain recombines TRBV12-3 or TRBV12-4 with TRBJ2-7, with 9 positions matching TRBD1. V shed 5 bases, J shed 1 base, and the junction held 6 bases outside the gene matches. There are 15 residues in the CDR3. In nucleotides, the CDR3 is TGTGCCAGCAGTCTCGGACAGGGGTTTTCCTACGAGCAGTACTTC. Amino acids: CASSLGQGFSYEQYF.

The chain carries TRBV5-1 and TRBJ2-7; D gene uncertain. Germline CDR1 SGHRS, CDR2 YFSETQ. The V gene lost 4 bases and the J gene lost 2 bases, with 16 bases spanning the gap. There are 15 residues in the CDR3. The DNA for the CDR3 is TGCGCCAGCAGCCGAGAAGGAGACATGACCTACGAGCAGTACTTC. Residues: CASSREGDMTYEQYF. Variable domain in full (rest from reference TRBV5-1 and TRBJ2-7): KAGVTQTPRYLIKTRGQQVTLSCSPISGHRSVSWYQQTPGQGLQFLFEYFSETQRNKGNFPGRFSGRQFSNSRSEMNVSTLELGDSALYLCASSREGDMTYEQYFGPGTRLTVT.

This clonotype was picked up many times. The chain employs TRBV25-1 and TRBJ2-5; 8 positions agree with TRBD1. This CDR3 has 14 residues. V trimming: 1 base; J trimming: 3 bases; junction bases outside the gene matches: 1. The V gene's germline CDR1 is MGHDK and CDR2 SYGVNS. This CDR3 reads CASSESGGEETQYF. CDR3 in DNA: TGTGCCAGCAGTGAATCAGGGGGCGAAGAGACCCAGTACTTC.

This clonotype was seen many times. The J gene is TRBJ1-1, the V gene TRBV27; possible D gene TRBD1, 6 bases. The CDR3 has 13 residues. The germline V gene encodes CDR1 MNHEY and CDR2 SMNVEV (reference sequence). Deletions cut 2 bases from V and 4 bases from J, with 8 bases between. CDR3 in amino acids: CASSLGGLTEAFF. The CDR3 DNA reads as TGTGCCAGCAGTTTAGGGGGGCTCACTGAAGCTTTCTTT.

This clonotype occurred many times. The chain links TRBV12-3 or TRBV12-4 to TRBJ1-5, with TRBD1 matching 9 bases. The CDR3 spans 16 residues. With 6 bases clipped from V and 1 base from J, the junction kept 7 bases outside the gene matches. In nucleotides, the CDR3 is TGTGCCAGCAGCCCGACAGGGGGTCTCAGCAATCAGCCCCAGCATTTT. Residues: CASSPTGGLSNQPQHF.

This clonotype was observed at least ten times. The V and J genes are TRBV3-1 and TRBJ2-1; no clear D. CDR3 length equals 11 residues. Trimming shortened V by 1 base and J by 10 bases, and 5 bases separated the two germline ends. Germline-derived CDR1 and CDR2 are LGHDT and YNNKEL (reference sequence). Written as DNA, the CDR3 is TGTGCCAGCAGCCAAGTTGCGGAGCAGTTCTTC. Translated: CASSQVAEQFF.